The 18 T cell receptor beta chains listed next were all sequenced from one sample in a study of radiotherapy plus CTLA-4 blockade in lung cancer. Data came from immunoSEQ multiplex PCR; TCRdb stores just in-frame clones and leaves some out. The table lists roughly 62,000 clones, 70% to 80% of them singletons. The source was peripheral blood, collected from a patient treated with radiotherapy plus ipilimumab. The origin of the receptors is a human donor with non-small cell lung cancer who had a complete response to radiotherapy plus ipilimumab.

This chain connects TRBV13 to TRBJ2-5, with 8 bases lining up with TRBD1. The CDR3 loop spans 14 amino acids. The germline CDR1 and CDR2 sequences are PRHDT and FYEKMQ (reference sequence). The junction had 7 bases not matched to a gene; V was cut back by 5 bases and J by 5 bases. The CDR3 region has the DNA TGTGCCAGCAGCCCTCGACAGGGGACGGAGACCCAGTACTTC. It encodes CASSPRQGTETQYF.

The chain links TRBV5-1 to TRBJ2-2; TRBD2 matches 9 bases. The CDR3 totals 21 residues. V was clipped by 0 bases and J by 0 bases; unmatched bases: 15. From germline, CDR1 is SGHRS and CDR2 YFSETQ. CDR3 DNA sequence: TGCGCCAGCAGCTTGGTGGGTGGGGGATACAGCGGGAGGACGAACACCGGGGAGCTGTTTTTT. Protein product: CASSLVGGGYSGRTNTGELFF.

The chain has TRBV27 and TRBJ1-2, with 8 positions matching TRBD1. The junction had 4 bases not matched to a gene; V was cut back by 6 bases and J by 4 bases. The length of the CDR3 is 13 residues. Germline CDR1 reads MNHEY; CDR2 reads SMNVEV (reference sequence). The CDR3 nucleotides read TGTGCCAGCAGCTTGGACAGGGCCTATGGCTACACCTTC. Amino acid sequence: CASSLDRAYGYTF.

This chain connects TRBV27 to TRBJ2-5; a weak D match, TRBD2 (6 bases). Germline V lookup: CDR1 MNHEY, CDR2 SMNVEV (reference sequence). V was trimmed by 7 bases and J by 1 base, leaving 16 bases between them. The CDR3 consists of 15 residues. The CDR3 sequence is CASTPLGSGQETQYF. The CDR3 nucleotides read TGTGCCAGCACCCCCTTAGGTAGCGGCCAAGAGACCCAGTACTTC.

The V call is TRBV5-1, the J call TRBJ2-3; D may be TRBD2 (6 bases). Deletions cut 3 bases from V and 4 bases from J, with 15 bases between. Germline assignment: CDR1 SGHRS and CDR2 YFSETQ. The CDR3 spans 15 residues. DNA of the CDR3: TGCGCCAGCAGCTACCGGGAGAGGTTCGCAGATACGCAGTATTTT. Its translation is CASSYRERFADTQYF.

The chain recombines TRBV6-5 with TRBJ2-3; no firm D call. Germline V lookup: CDR1 MNHEY, CDR2 SVGAGI. The V gene lost 0 bases and the J gene lost 4 bases, with 8 bases spanning the gap. This CDR3 has 14 amino acids. The DNA of the CDR3 is TGTGCCAGCAGTTACTCGAGAGGCGCAGATACGCAGTATTTT. It encodes CASSYSRGADTQYF.

This clone was recorded a few times. The chain has TRBV4-3 and TRBJ1-5; D gene ambiguous. This CDR3 contains 14 residues. The ends were cut back, 1 base at V and 7 bases at J, with 11 bases in the middle. CDR1 is LGHNA, CDR2 YSLEER, per germline. The CDR3 DNA reads TGCGCCAGCAGCCAAGTGAGAGGCCCCCAGCCCCAGCATTTT. This sequence encodes CASSQVRGPQPQHF.

This chain connects TRBV7-9 to TRBJ2-5; D perhaps matches TRBD1 (6 bases). This CDR3 has 18 residues. V was cut by 5 bases and J by 4 bases, with 26 bases left in between. Germline-derived CDR1 and CDR2 are SEHNR and FQNEAQ (reference sequence). CDR3 nucleotide sequence: TGTGCCAGCAGCCGTGAAGGGTCAGGGGTGGGTATTGGAGAGACCCAGTACTTC. The encoded protein is CASSREGSGVGIGETQYF.

The chain has TRBV9 and TRBJ2-3; either TRBD1 or TRBD2 may fit D (6 bases each). From germline, CDR1 is SGDLS and CDR2 YYNGEE. This CDR3 contains 16 residues. The V and J ends lost 4 bases and 0 bases respectively, with 15 bases between them. This CDR3 is CASSLWGASSTDTQYF. CDR3 nucleotide sequence: TGTGCCAGCAGCCTCTGGGGGGCATCTAGCACAGATACGCAGTATTTT.

The CDR3 sequence: CASSRDRASYEQYF. The CDR3, as DNA: TGTGCCAGCAGCAGGGACAGGGCCTCCTACGAGCAGTACTTC. The V and J genes are TRBV7-9 and TRBJ2-7, with 9 positions matching TRBD1. The germline V gene has CDR1 SEHNR and CDR2 FQNEAQ (reference sequence). The V gene end was trimmed by 5 bases and the J gene end by 0 bases; junction bases not matched to a gene: 2. This CDR3 has 14 amino acids.

CDR3 amino acids: CASTPGSLSYEQYF. The CDR3 DNA is TGTGCCAGCACCCCAGGGAGCCTCTCCTACGAGCAGTACTTC. The chain carries TRBV2 and TRBJ2-7; D might be TRBD1 or TRBD2, each matching 5 bases. CDR1 is SNHLY and CDR2 is FYNNEI in the germline V gene. The CDR3 loop spans 14 amino acids. The ends were cut back, 7 bases at V and 0 bases at J, with 13 bases in the middle. Full variable domain (outside the CDR3, taken from reference TRBV2 and TRBJ2-7): EPEVTQTPSHQVTQMGQEVILRCVPISNHLYFYWYRQILGQKVEFLVSFYNNEISEKSEIFDDQFSVERPDGSNFTLKIRSTKLEDSAMYFCASTPGSLSYEQYFGPGTRLTVT.

In nucleotides, the CDR3 is TGTGCCTGGAGTGTCCAGGCCTGGGGCTACACCTTC. Protein sequence: CAWSVQAWGYTF. The chain carries TRBV30 and TRBJ1-2; D is ambiguous. This CDR3 has 12 residues. Germline V CDR1 and CDR2: GTSNPN, SVGIG (reference sequence). V shed 0 bases and J shed 8 bases, with 10 bases lying between them. The full variable domain, rest sourced from reference TRBV30 and TRBJ1-2, is SQTIHQWPATLVQPVGSPLSLECTVEGTSNPNLYWYRQAAGRGLQLLFYSVGIGQISSEVPQNLSASRPQDRQFILSSKKLLLSDSGFYLCAWSVQAWGYTFGSGTRLTVV.

This clone was observed a handful of times. CDR3 sequence reads: CASSLGRGHTDTQYF. CDR3 bases: TGTGCCAGCAGCTTGGGCAGGGGGCACACAGATACGCAGTATTTT. V gene TRBV5-8 combines with J gene TRBJ2-3; 8 bases are shared with TRBD1. Per germline, CDR1 SGHTS and CDR2 YDEGEE. The junction had 2 bases not matched to a gene; V was cut back by 0 bases and J by 2 bases. The CDR3 extends over 15 amino acids.

The chain couples TRBV6-6 to TRBJ1-1; no firm D call. The CDR3 has 13 amino acids. The V and J ends lost 6 bases and 3 bases respectively, with 11 bases between them. Germline-derived CDR1 and CDR2 are MNHNY and SVGAGI (reference sequence). The DNA for the CDR3 is TGTGCCAGCAGCTTAAGAGGGTACACTGAAGCTTTCTTT. Translating gives CASSLRGYTEAFF.

This clone appeared a single time. The chain links TRBV6-4 to TRBJ2-4; D unclear. With 7 bases removed from V and 2 bases from J, the gap between germline ends came to 12 bases. There are 14 residues in the CDR3. From germline, CDR1 is MRHNA and CDR2 SNTAGT. The CDR3 sequence is CASTADGPKNIQYF. In DNA form, the CDR3 reads TGTGCCAGCACGGCCGACGGGCCCAAAAACATTCAGTACTTC.

V and J are TRBV13 and TRBJ2-2; 10 positions match TRBD2. The CDR3 is made up of 17 amino acids. J was trimmed by 4 bases and V by 3 bases; bases with no gene match: 8. Germline V gene data show CDR1 as PRHDT and CDR2 as FYEKMQ (reference sequence). Here the CDR3 DNA reads TGTGCCAGCAGCTTTAGGCGGACTAGCGGTCGCACCGGGGAGCTGTTTTTT. It is translated as CASSFRRTSGRTGELFF.

V and J are TRBV6-1 and TRBJ2-4; D gene unclear. Trimming took off 0 bases at V and 0 bases at J, with 0 bases between the two ends. Germline values: CDR1 MNHNS, CDR2 SASEGT. The CDR3 totals 13 residues. The CDR3 DNA reads TGTGCCAGCAGTGAAGCAGCCAAAAACATTCAGTACTTC. Amino acids: CASSEAAKNIQYF.

This chain uses TRBV6-5 with TRBJ2-2; tentatively, D is TRBD1 or TRBD2 (5 bases each). V was pared by 2 bases and J by 7 bases, with 11 bases between. This CDR3 is 14 amino acids long. The germline CDR1 and CDR2 sequences are MNHEY and SVGAGI. In DNA form, the CDR3 reads TGTGCCAGCAGTTACGAGGGGCAGGGCGGGGAGCTGTTTTTT. Its translation: CASSYEGQGGELFF.